The 20 T cell receptor beta chains reported below all come from one sample, sequenced in a study of cytomegalovirus exposure and HLA in healthy donors. PCR primers comprised 60 Vbeta and 13 Jbeta primers. Using immunoSEQ multiplex PCR, the repertoire was profiled, and TCRdb retains in-frame clones only, with some absent. This repertoire shows some 270,000 clones, approximately 80% found once; its top ten account for over 0.3%. The sequencing input was PBMCs. These receptors came from a girl under 10 years old in good health and CMV-seronegative.

The chain is built from TRBV28 and TRBJ2-7, with 7 bases fitting TRBD1. This CDR3 has 13 amino acids. Germline V lookup: CDR1 MDHEN, CDR2 SYDVKM. The J segment lost 0 bases and the V segment lost 10 bases, leaving 6 bases of the junction unmatched. The DNA for the CDR3 is TGTGCCACCTACAGGGGCAGCTCCTACGAGCAGTACTTC. This sequence encodes CATYRGSSYEQYF.

The chain links TRBV5-4 to TRBJ2-2, with D possibly being TRBD1 (5 bases). The V end was cut by 0 bases, the J end by 1 base, with 7 bases between. CDR1 is SGHNT, CDR2 YYREEE, per germline (reference sequence). The CDR3 is made up of 15 amino acids. The CDR3 nucleotides read TGTGCCAGCAGCTTGGGGCAGGGGAACACCGGGGAGCTGTTTTTT. This translates into CASSLGQGNTGELFF.

J is TRBJ2-1 and V is TRBV7-7; D not certain. Germline CDR1 is SSHAT and CDR2 is FNYEAQ (reference sequence). This CDR3 is built from 12 residues. V lost 5 bases, J lost 9 bases, and 11 bases lay in between. CDR3 sequence: CASSDTSGEQFF. DNA of the CDR3: TGTGCCAGCAGCGACACATCTGGTGAGCAGTTCTTC.

The V and J genes are TRBV5-1 and TRBJ2-5, with 11 bases matching TRBD2. The CDR3 extends over 23 amino acids. Germline V CDR1 and CDR2: SGHRS, YFSETQ. Trimming took 3 bases from V and 2 from J; bases not matched to a gene: 27. This CDR3 is CASSSPRMAVTGTSGVRQETQYF. CDR3 nucleotides: TGCGCCAGCAGCTCCCCCCGGATGGCAGTTACCGGGACTAGCGGAGTACGACAAGAGACCCAGTACTTC.

Regarding this clone: At one end the junction does not follow the germline gene, possibly because of a read error. CDR3 amino acids: CASSLVFNSEAFF. CDR3 bases: TGTGCCAGCAGCTTGGTGTTCAACAGTGAAGCTTTCTTT. V is TRBV5-4 and J is TRBJ1-1; D gene uncertain. Per germline, CDR1 SGHNT and CDR2 YYREEE (reference sequence). The CDR3 totals 13 residues.

The chain is built from TRBV9 and TRBJ2-3; the match to TRBD2 covers 14 bases. The CDR3 extends over 16 amino acids. Germline loops: CDR1 SGDLS, CDR2 YYNGEE. V lost 4 bases to trimming and J lost 14 bases; unmatched junction nucleotides: 15. This CDR3 reads CASSIHAGLAGGLRYF. The CDR3 region has the DNA TGTGCCAGCAGCATCCATGCTGGACTAGCGGGGGGTCTTCGGTATTTT.

The chain carries TRBV28 and TRBJ2-6, with TRBD2 matching over 8 bases. Germline V gives CDR1 MDHEN, CDR2 SYDVKM. The trim removed 7 bases at V and 8 bases at J, leaving 10 bases unmatched. The CDR3 has 15 amino acids. CDR3 nucleotides: TGTGCCAGCAAAAAACAGCGGGGGAACTCCAACGTCCTGACTTTC. It is translated as CASKKQRGNSNVLTF.

The DNA of the CDR3 is TGCGCCAGCAGAAACAGGGGGTTCCCTCAAGAGACCCAGTACTTC. The encoded protein is CASRNRGFPQETQYF. The J gene is TRBJ2-5, the V gene TRBV10-1, with 8 bases that match TRBD1. Unmatched junction bases numbered 8, after V lost 6 bases and J lost 2 bases. Per germline, CDR1 WNHNN and CDR2 SYGVQD (reference sequence). This CDR3 region has 15 residues.

Written as DNA, the CDR3 is TGTGCCAGCAGTTTATTGTACGGTGGGAGTGGGCAGGGGGTGTACGAGCAGTACTTC. Residues: CASSLLYGGSGQGVYEQYF. The chain uses TRBV28 and TRBJ2-7, with 7 bases matching TRBD1. Germline V gene sequence: CDR1 MDHEN, CDR2 SYDVKM. CDR3 length equals 19 residues. V lost 1 base to trimming and J lost 4 bases; unmatched junction nucleotides: 19.

V and J are TRBV7-9 and TRBJ2-1, with TRBD2 as a possible D gene (5 bases). Trimming stripped 4 bases from V and 7 bases from J, with 11 bases between. Germline V lookup: CDR1 SEHNR, CDR2 FQNEAQ (reference sequence). This CDR3 is built from 13 residues. DNA for the CDR3: TGTGCCAGCAGCTCCCGGGAAGGAAATGAGCAGTTCTTC. Translated: CASSSREGNEQFF.

The rearrangement joins TRBV29-1 to TRBJ1-1; no reliable D call. The germline V and J ends were trimmed by 1 base and 0 bases, with 9 bases remaining between them. CDR1 is SQVTM and CDR2 is ANQGSEA in the germline V gene. This CDR3 has 14 residues. CDR3 in DNA: TGCAGCGTTGAAGGCGGGAGGATGAACACTGAAGCTTTCTTT. The encoded protein is CSVEGGRMNTEAFF.

The chain carries TRBV28 and TRBJ1-1, with TRBD1 matching 10 bases. Germline V CDR1 and CDR2: MDHEN, SYDVKM. V lost 5 bases to trimming and J lost 4 bases; unmatched junction nucleotides: 10. This CDR3 is 16 amino acids long. The CDR3 protein is CASSPRRGTGVTEAFF. Here the CDR3 DNA reads TGTGCCAGCAGTCCCCGACGCGGGACAGGGGTCACTGAAGCTTTCTTT.

The V call is TRBV18, the J call TRBJ1-3; 7 bases agree with TRBD1. Germline CDR1 reads KGHSH; CDR2 reads LQKENI. The CDR3 spans 13 residues. With 3 bases clipped from V and 6 bases from J, the junction kept 2 bases outside the gene matches. The CDR3 sequence: CASSPGQQNTIYF. The CDR3 coding sequence is TGTGCCAGCTCACCGGGACAGCAAAACACCATATATTTT.

The chain uses TRBV13 and TRBJ2-5; 11 bases align to TRBD2. V shed 2 bases, J shed 13 bases, and the junction held 6 bases outside the gene matches. Germline lookup yields CDR1 PRHDT and CDR2 FYEKMQ (reference sequence). The CDR3 spans 13 residues. The DNA of the CDR3 is TGTGCCAGCAGCTTACAACTAGCGGGAGTAGGGTACTTC. Translation gives CASSLQLAGVGYF.

The chain links TRBV6-5 to TRBJ2-1, with D perhaps matching TRBD2 (5 bases). Germline V CDR1 and CDR2: MNHEY, SVGAGI. V was trimmed by 2 bases and J by 9 bases, leaving 8 bases between them. The CDR3 has 12 residues. CDR3 protein: CASSYLAGEQFF. CDR3 DNA sequence: TGTGCCAGCAGTTACCTGGCGGGTGAGCAGTTCTTC.

This chain connects TRBV5-8 to TRBJ1-1; TRBD1 matches at 9 bases. J lost 5 bases, V lost 4 bases, and 9 bases had no gene match. This CDR3 is 15 amino acids long. Germline V gene data show CDR1 as SGHTS and CDR2 as YDEGEE. In nucleotides, the CDR3 is TGTGCCAGCAGCACCGGACAGGGGCGAGGGACTGAAGCTTTCTTT. This gives the protein CASSTGQGRGTEAFF.

V is TRBV30 and J is TRBJ1-1; the match to TRBD1 covers 8 bases. Trimming removed 4 bases from V and 1 base from J; junction bases left unmatched: 8. Germline loops: CDR1 GTSNPN, CDR2 SVGIG (reference sequence). The CDR3 is 15 amino acids. CDR3 region: CAWTSTGGKNTEAFF. The CDR3 DNA is TGTGCCTGGACCTCAACAGGGGGAAAGAACACTGAAGCTTTCTTT.

A single count supports this clone. The chain uses TRBV28 and TRBJ2-1, with TRBD2 as a possible D gene (6 bases). This CDR3 comprises 16 residues. Trimming cost V 5 bases and J 2 bases, with 16 bases left between them. CDR1 is MDHEN, CDR2 SYDVKM, per germline. The DNA of the CDR3 is TGTGCCAGCAGTCCCTACAGGACTAAAGCCTACAATGAGCAGTTCTTC. Residues: CASSPYRTKAYNEQFF.

This clone was recorded a few times. V gene TRBV11-2 combines with J gene TRBJ2-3, with 8 bases aligning to TRBD2. This CDR3 has 17 residues. The germline CDR1 and CDR2 sequences are SGHAT and FQNNGV. V shed 3 bases and J 0 bases; nucleotides not matched to a gene: 8. The CDR3 sequence: CASSFSVREGSTDTQYF. The CDR3 region has the DNA TGTGCCAGCAGCTTCAGTGTCCGGGAGGGAAGCACAGATACGCAGTATTTT.

The chain combines TRBV27 with TRBJ2-1; TRBD2 matches 8 bases. Germline CDR1 and CDR2: MNHEY and SMNVEV (reference sequence). CDR3 length: 17 residues. V was clipped by 2 bases and J by 0 bases; unmatched bases: 6. The CDR3 sequence: CASSLRSGGSSYNEQFF. The CDR3 DNA is TGTGCCAGCAGTTTAAGAAGCGGGGGTAGCTCCTACAATGAGCAGTTCTTC.